The clone carrying this TCR beta chain was observed a handful of times. Its antigen remains unidentified. Each CDR3 protein gets one entry after TCRdb re-called the 5' RACE reads with MiXCR. The sample records 200,000 to 300,000 distinct CDR3 sequences, 10% to 13% being singletons. CDR1 is MGHDK, CDR2 SYGVNS, per germline. The CDR3 runs 21 residues. The germline V and J ends were trimmed by 3 bases and 5 bases, with 32 bases remaining between them. The data derive from a study of CD8 T cells in ankylosing spondylitis. General study results and limits: Reactive arthritis synovial fluid and blood were previously reported to contain some motif variants. Blood of patients with ankylosing spondylitis appeared to be characterized by a TCR beta motif of several highly homologous variants. Within peripheral blood, clones linked to disease were CD8+ and relatively rare. Disease-linked clones reportedly showed significant enrichment in matched ankylosing spondylitis synovial fluid.

The source of this sequence is a male donor with ankylosing spondylitis or in good health (not recorded which). Source material: blood, either unsorted or a sorted T cell fraction (not recorded which). The rearrangement joins TRBV25-1 to TRBJ1-5; D remains unclear. The CDR3 DNA follows: TGTGCCAGCAGTGATCAGAGGGCGGCTCAAGTGGGCCGGGGTGAAGATCAGCCCCAGCATTTT. Translation: CASSDQRAAQVGRGEDQPQHF.